The TCR beta chain under discussion was sequenced for a study of siplizumab effects on memory and regulatory T cells (dated by TCRdb to the late 2010s). Regarding the complete study: The study examined how the anti-CD2 antibody siplizumab affects alloreactive T-cell subsets in allogeneic mixed lymphocyte reactions built from human PBMCs. Study-wide conclusions, independent of this receptor: Whether proliferating Tregs from siplizumab cultures actually had suppressive function was not functionally confirmed. For roughly 80-97% of proliferating CD4+ or CD8+ clones, no naive or memory phenotype could be assigned. Among mappable alloreactive CD4+ clones, the Treg-derived fraction averaged nearly 70% with siplizumab versus around 25% in control reactions. Sequences below about 10^-5 frequency were poorly captured, so only a minor fraction of alloreactive clones could be mapped to unstimulated subsets. Unstimulated naive T cells appeared to be more diverse than memory T cells, and naive cells seemed to make a substantial contribution to the alloresponse. Siplizumab significantly reduced the cumulative frequency of alloreactive sequences traceable to unstimulated CD4+ memory T cells.

Spanning cysteine to phenylalanine, the CDR3 consists of 13 amino acids. Only the CDR3 part of the read is kept: 39 bases, read in frame from the first base. CDR1 MNHNS and CDR2 SASEGT were looked up in the germline V gene. The junction carries 12 bases between V and J, which are trimmed by 6 bases and 4 bases respectively. The library was generated by the immunoSEQ multiplex PCR assay. About 9.1 x 10^4 TCR templates per sample were assayed on the deep sequencing platform. Genomic DNA extracted from sorted T cells was used for TCRbeta CDR3 sequencing. The authors' pipeline ran thus. The R programming language was used for the clonal analysis of the TCRbeta CDR3 data. Unstimulated samples were compared with post-reaction CFSE-low samples to define alloreactive CD4+ and CD8+ clones. Regulatory or non-regulatory origin of alloreactive CD4+ clones was assigned by matching sequences to the sorted unstimulated Treg and non-Treg repertoires. Sourced from immuneACCESS, this table was stored by TCRdb with only in-frame sequences that have V and J called. A share of the clones is absent; for the studies checked, an unresolved V gene accounts for under half, and the remainder has no known explanation. V and J calls and clone size are as listed in that table; D and trimming were resolved from the DNA. This sample is represented by approximately 94,000 clones; about 94% of them were singletons. Of the sample, 1% to 1.5% is held by the ten largest clones.

Comments on this clone: Its specific antigen is unknown. No much larger clonotype is one base removed from it; base qualities were not supplied.

Sorted unstimulated T cells and proliferating T cells recovered from mixed lymphocyte reactions underwent TCRbeta CDR3 sequencing. Fresh whole blood from fewer than twelve HLA-typed healthy donors was used to isolate PBMCs. Unstimulated CD4+ non-regulatory T cells were FACS-sorted to map the origin of alloreactive clones. The sequencing sample was made of non-Treg CD4+ T cells sorted from blood. The cell subset or site label corresponds to: FACS-sorted unstimulated CD4+ non-regulatory T cells. The sequence joins TRBV6-1 to TRBJ1-1; no confident D gene assignment can be made. The sequence derives from a human donor in good health. In nucleotides, the sequence is TGTGCCAGCAGGTTCGGGGAGGGCACTGAAGCTTTCTTT. Its product reads: CASRFGEGTEAFF.